Described below is a single T cell receptor (beta chain) sequence and its context. The data stem from a study of blood T cell repertoires in COVID-19. Looking at the study overall: Some COVID-19 samples were acute and others convalescent; all came from the United States, Italy and Spain.

V was trimmed by 4 bases and J by 2 bases, leaving 9 bases between them. CDR1 is SEHNR and CDR2 is FQNEAQ in the germline V gene (reference sequence). The CDR3 consists of 15 residues. This table comes from immunoSEQ multiplex PCR, and its TCRdb copy is limited to in-frame clones, with some not included. The sample has a few hundred thousand clones; over 75% are singletons. This sequence originates from a man younger than 40 who had recovered from COVID-19. The V and J genes are TRBV7-9 and TRBJ2-6; D might be TRBD1 (5 bases). Material for sequencing was PBMCs or T cells enriched from blood (not recorded which). In DNA, the CDR3 is TGTGCCAGCAGCTCCTCAGGGACTGGGGCCAACGTCCTGACTTTC. Translation: CASSSSGTGANVLTF.